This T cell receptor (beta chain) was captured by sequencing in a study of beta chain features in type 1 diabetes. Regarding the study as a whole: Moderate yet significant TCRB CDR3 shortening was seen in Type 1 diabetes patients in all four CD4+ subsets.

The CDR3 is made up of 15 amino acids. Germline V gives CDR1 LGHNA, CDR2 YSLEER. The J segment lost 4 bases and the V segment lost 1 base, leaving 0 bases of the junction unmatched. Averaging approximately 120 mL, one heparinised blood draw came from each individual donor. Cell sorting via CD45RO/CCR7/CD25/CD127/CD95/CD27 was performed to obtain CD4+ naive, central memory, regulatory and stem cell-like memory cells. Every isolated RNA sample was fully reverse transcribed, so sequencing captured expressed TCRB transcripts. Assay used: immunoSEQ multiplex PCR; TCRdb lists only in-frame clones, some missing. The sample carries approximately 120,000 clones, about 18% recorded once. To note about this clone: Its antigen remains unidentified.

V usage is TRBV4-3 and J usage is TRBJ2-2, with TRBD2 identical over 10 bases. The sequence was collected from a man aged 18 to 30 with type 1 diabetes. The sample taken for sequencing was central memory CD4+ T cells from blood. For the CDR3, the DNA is TGCGCCAGCAGCCAAGGACTAGCGGGCACCGGGGAGCTGTTTTTT. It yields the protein CASSQGLAGTGELFF.